The 19 T cell receptor beta chains in this list originate from one sample, sequenced in a study of blood T cell repertoires in COVID-19. TCRdb keeps only in-frame clones here, not all; method: immunoSEQ multiplex PCR. This table holds 110,000 to 150,000 clones, about four fifths found once. Sequencing was carried out using peripheral blood. The source is a man between 65 and 85 years old who had recovered from COVID-19.

The chain joins TRBV7-9 to TRBJ1-2; no clear D. Germline CDR1 reads SEHNR; CDR2 reads FQNEAQ (reference sequence). Deletions cut 4 bases from V and 8 bases from J, with 14 bases between. This CDR3 contains 13 residues. CDR3 amino acids: CASSSAGFVGYTF. CDR3 nucleotides: TGTGCCAGCAGCTCTGCTGGCTTCGTAGGCTACACCTTC.

The chain has TRBV24-1 and TRBJ2-1, with 10 bases fitting TRBD1. The CDR3 is made up of 16 amino acids. CDR1 KGHDR and CDR2 SFDVKD come from the germline V gene. After removal of 2 bases from V and 8 bases from J, the junction contained 8 bases not matched to a gene. The CDR3 sequence is CATSDSGTGAADEQFF. The CDR3 nucleotides are TGTGCCACCAGTGATTCCGGGACAGGGGCAGCGGATGAGCAGTTCTTC.

This sequence joins TRBV6-2 or TRBV6-3 and TRBJ2-2, with D possibly matching TRBD2 (5 bases). The CDR3 is 15 amino acids. CDR1 is MNHEY and CDR2 is SVGEGT in the germline V gene. Trimming pared 3 bases from V and 1 base from J, leaving 9 bases between. The CDR3 bases are TGTGCCAGCAGTTATGAGGGAGAGAACACCGGGGAGCTGTTTTTT. This gives the protein CASSYEGENTGELFF.

This clone showed up just once. The chain employs TRBV5-4 and TRBJ2-7, with TRBD2 as a possible D gene (6 bases). Germline loops: CDR1 SGHNT, CDR2 YYREEE (reference sequence). Trimming took 3 bases from V and 1 from J, leaving 17 bases between them. The CDR3 sequence is 16 residues long. CDR3 sequence reads: CASSSVLGTYSYEQYF. The CDR3 DNA reads TGTGCCAGCAGCTCCGTCTTGGGGACTTATTCCTACGAGCAGTACTTC.

This chain joins TRBV19 and TRBJ1-5, with D unclear. Per the germline V gene, CDR1 is LNHDA and CDR2 is SQIVND (reference sequence). V lost 1 base and J 2 bases, leaving 9 bases between the germline ends. CDR3 length: 15 residues. DNA for the CDR3: TGTGCCAGTAGTATAGGTCGGTATGGCAATCAGCCCCAGCATTTT. Encoded protein: CASSIGRYGNQPQHF. Full variable domain (outside the CDR3, taken from reference TRBV19 and TRBJ1-5): DGGITQSPKYLFRKEGQNVTLSCEQNLNHDAMYWYRQDPGQGLRLIYYSQIVNDFQKGDIAEGYSVSREKKESFPLTVTSAQKNPTAFYLCASSIGRYGNQPQHFGDGTRLSIL.

The chain joins TRBV4-1 to TRBJ1-5; TRBD1 matches at 11 bases. Per the germline V gene, CDR1 is MGHRA and CDR2 is YSYEKL. This CDR3 is 16 amino acids long. Trimming removed 6 bases from V and 4 bases from J; junction bases left unmatched: 8. Here the CDR3 DNA reads TGCGCCAGCAGTCAATTGGGACAGGGGGTAAATCAGCCCCAGCATTTT. Translated: CASSQLGQGVNQPQHF.

This clone was picked up one time. The V and J genes are TRBV5-1 and TRBJ2-7, with TRBD1 matching over 9 bases. Germline V lookup: CDR1 SGHRS, CDR2 YFSETQ. V dropped 2 bases and J dropped 7; count of bases not matched to a gene: 10. There are 15 residues in the CDR3. The CDR3 reads CASSFARDRAEEQYF. The CDR3 nucleotides read TGCGCCAGCAGCTTCGCCCGGGACAGGGCGGAGGAGCAGTACTTC.

V usage is TRBV5-4 and J usage is TRBJ1-3; D is uncertain. V lost 0 bases and J lost 4, with 8 bases in between. Germline V gene data show CDR1 as SGHNT and CDR2 as YYREEE (reference sequence). The CDR3 has 14 residues. This chain's CDR3 is CASSLAGMGNTIYF. The CDR3 bases are TGTGCCAGCAGCTTGGCGGGAATGGGAAACACCATATATTTT.

The count of this clone is one. The chain couples TRBV27 to TRBJ2-3; tentative D call: TRBD1 (6 bases). V was pared by 1 base and J by 0 bases, with 8 bases between. This CDR3 is built from 15 residues. Germline lookup yields CDR1 MNHEY and CDR2 SMNVEV (reference sequence). CDR3 sequence reads: CASSLWTASTDTQYF. CDR3 DNA: TGTGCCAGCAGTTTATGGACAGCTAGCACAGATACGCAGTATTTT.

This chain links TRBV19 with TRBJ2-3; 9 nucleotides agree with TRBD2. This CDR3 has 14 residues. Trimming at V came to 7 bases and at J to 0 bases, leaving 2 bases not matched to a gene. Per germline, CDR1 LNHDA and CDR2 SQIVND (reference sequence). The CDR3 region is CASKSGRSTDTQYF. CDR3 in DNA: TGTGCCAGTAAAAGCGGGAGGAGCACAGATACGCAGTATTTT. Together with reference TRBV19 and TRBJ2-3, the CDR3 gives the full variable domain: DGGITQSPKYLFRKEGQNVTLSCEQNLNHDAMYWYRQDPGQGLRLIYYSQIVNDFQKGDIAEGYSVSREKKESFPLTVTSAQKNPTAFYLCASKSGRSTDTQYFGPGTRLTVL.

CDR3 sequence reads: CASSLEGQVVGYTF. The CDR3 DNA sequence: TGCGCCAGCAGCTTGGAGGGACAGGTCGTTGGCTACACCTTC. V usage is TRBV5-1 and J usage is TRBJ1-2, with TRBD1 matching 8 bases. The CDR3 totals 14 residues. CDR1 and CDR2 from the germline V gene are SGHRS and YFSETQ. Trimming cost V 0 bases and J 7 bases; bases outside gene matches: 5.

The V gene is TRBV12-5, the J gene TRBJ2-7; 13 bases are shared with TRBD2. The CDR3 spans 15 residues. Per germline, CDR1 LGHNT and CDR2 FRNRAP. After removal of 6 bases from V and 5 bases from J, the junction contained 7 bases not matched to a gene. The CDR3 DNA reads TGTGCTAGTGGCCGAACGACTAGCGGGAGGAACGAGCAGTACTTC. It yields the protein CASGRTTSGRNEQYF.

This sequence joins TRBV19 and TRBJ1-1; 7 nucleotides line up with TRBD1. J was trimmed by 7 bases and V by 7 bases; bases with no gene match: 6. CDR3 size: 12 residues. Germline V gene lookup returns CDR1 LNHDA and CDR2 SQIVND (reference sequence). The CDR3, as DNA: TGTGCCAGTACCTCGACAGGGATTGAAGCTTTCTTT. This gives the protein CASTSTGIEAFF. The full variable domain, in which reference TRBV19 and TRBJ1-1 provide the parts outside the CDR3, is DGGITQSPKYLFRKEGQNVTLSCEQNLNHDAMYWYRQDPGQGLRLIYYSQIVNDFQKGDIAEGYSVSREKKESFPLTVTSAQKNPTAFYLCASTSTGIEAFFGQGTRLTVV.

The chain links TRBV18 to TRBJ2-7; D remains unclear. The V and J ends lost 0 bases and 5 bases respectively, with 8 bases between them. This CDR3 region has 13 residues. CDR1 KGHSH and CDR2 LQKENI come from the germline V gene. The CDR3: CASSPPSYNEQYF. The DNA of the CDR3 is TGTGCCAGCTCACCACCGTCATACAACGAGCAGTACTTC.

CDR3 protein: CASSDRAGPSYEQYF. CDR3 in DNA: TGCGCCAGCAGTGACCGAGCGGGCCCCTCCTACGAGCAGTACTTC. This chain connects TRBV10-1 to TRBJ2-7, with D possibly matching TRBD2 (6 bases). CDR3 size: 15 residues. Germline V gene data show CDR1 as WNHNN and CDR2 as SYGVQD (reference sequence). Trimming shortened V by 3 bases and J by 0 bases, and 12 bases separated the two germline ends.

This sequence joins TRBV4-1 and TRBJ2-5, with D perhaps TRBD1 (6 bases). The CDR3 loop spans 16 amino acids. The V end was cut by 1 base, the J end by 2 bases, with 14 bases between. CDR1 is MGHRA and CDR2 is YSYEKL in the germline V gene. CDR3 amino acids: CASSQGGQGKQETQYF. Written as DNA, the CDR3 is TGCGCCAGCAGCCAAGGCGGGCAGGGGAAACAAGAGACCCAGTACTTC.

This clone is a singleton in its sample. The V gene is TRBV10-2, the J gene TRBJ2-5; 9 nucleotides align to TRBD2. Germline trimming cut 3 bases from V and 1 base from J; bases unmatched to any gene: 6. The CDR3 totals 16 residues. Germline V CDR1 and CDR2: WSHSY, SAAADI. The CDR3 DNA is TGCGCCAGCAGTGACGCTGGGACTAGCTTCCAAGAGACCCAGTACTTC. Its translation: CASSDAGTSFQETQYF.

The chain links TRBV6-2 or TRBV6-3 to TRBJ1-1; weak D call: TRBD1 (5 bases). CDR1 and CDR2 (germline): MNHEY, SVGEGT. This CDR3 region has 14 residues. Trimming pared 3 bases from V and 6 bases from J, leaving 14 bases between. CDR3 loop: CASSYGGGWSEAFF. The DNA for the CDR3 is TGTGCCAGCAGTTATGGCGGGGGGTGGTCTGAAGCTTTCTTT.

The J gene is TRBJ2-7, the V gene TRBV19; tentative D call: TRBD1 (6 bases). Germline V CDR1 and CDR2: LNHDA, SQIVND (reference sequence). Trimming took off 6 bases at V and 1 base at J, with 13 bases between the two ends. The CDR3 totals 14 residues. This CDR3 reads CASSKNRESYEQYF. CDR3 nucleotides: TGTGCCAGTAGCAAAAACAGGGAATCCTACGAGCAGTACTTC.